The rows below give T cell receptor beta chains drawn from one sample of a study of T cells after yellow fever vaccination. TCRdb independently ran MiXCR on the 5' RACE reads; one entry per CDR3 protein. The sample lists around 310,000 distinct CDR3 sequences; about 4% were seen once. This specimen was PBMCs, taken 5 days after the yellow fever booster vaccination. These receptors originate from a man aged 18-30 years who received the YFV17D yellow fever vaccine. Both conserved end residues are part of each CDR3. A D gene is named only where the DNA matches it firmly. Size tells how often a clone was seen (once, few, many) or the class of an expanded clone, and some rows leave it out.

>TRBJ2-1|many|NA|TRBV7-2
CASSVSMGDEQFF
TGTGCCAGCAGCGTGAGTATGGGCGATGAGCAGTTCTTC
>TRBJ2-5|many|NA|TRBV18
CASSDSNGETQYF
TGTGCCAGCTCCGACAGCAACGGGGAGACCCAGTACTTC
>TRBJ2-3|many|NA|TRBV6-6
CASSYGPDTQYF
TGTGCCAGCAGTTACGGTCCAGATACGCAGTATTTT
>TRBJ1-2|NA|NA|TRBV7-9
CASSYRQKGDGYTF
TGTGCCAGCAGCTATCGACAGAAGGGCGATGGCTACACCTTC
>TRBJ1-1|few|TRBD1|TRBV12-3/TRBV12-4
CASSLYAGGNTEAFF
TGTGCCAGCAGTTTATACGCAGGGGGGAACACTGAAGCTTTCTTT
>TRBJ1-5|NA|NA|TRBV10-2
CASSERINQPQHF
TGCGCCAGCAGTGAGAGGATCAATCAGCCCCAGCATTTT
>TRBJ2-4|NA|TRBD2|TRBV19
CASSTTGGKNIQYF
TGTGCCAGTAGCACCACGGGGGGCAAAAACATTCAGTACTTC
>TRBJ2-1|NA|NA|TRBV7-2
CASSLAGFRSSNEQFF
TGTGCCAGCAGCTTAGCAGGGTTTCGTTCCTCCAATGAGCAGTTCTTC
>TRBJ2-1|many|TRBD2|TRBV5-6
CASSLTSGVYNEQFF
TGTGCCAGCAGCTTGACTAGCGGGGTATACAATGAGCAGTTCTTC
>TRBJ2-3|few|NA|TRBV4-1
CASSTRDTGTDTQYF
TGCGCCAGCAGCACGAGGGACACCGGCACAGATACGCAGTATTTT
>TRBJ1-2|many|NA|TRBV20-1
CSARTDGIRGNYGYTF
TGCAGTGCTAGAACGGACGGGATTAGGGGGAACTATGGCTACACCTTC
>TRBJ2-5|NA|NA|TRBV7-9
CASSFNAIQETQYF
TGTGCCAGCAGCTTCAATGCGATCCAAGAGACCCAGTACTTC
>TRBJ2-1|NA|TRBD1|TRBV24-1
CATSAWTGDEQFF
TGTGCCACCAGTGCATGGACAGGAGATGAGCAGTTCTTC
>TRBJ2-5|many|NA|TRBV4-1
CASSQRGSLETQYF
TGCGCCAGCAGCCAGAGGGGTAGCCTGGAGACCCAGTACTTC
>TRBJ2-1|few|TRBD1|TRBV7-2
CASSPTGAQQYNEQFF
TGTGCCAGCAGCCCAACAGGGGCCCAACAATACAATGAGCAGTTCTTC